A single sample gave rise to the 23 T cell receptor beta chains below, sequenced in a study of cytomegalovirus exposure and HLA in healthy donors. Use of 60 Vbeta and 13 Jbeta primers characterized the PCR. Only in-frame clones appear in the TCRdb table, and some are missing; sequencing was by immunoSEQ multiplex PCR. The sample has about 120,000 clones; more than 65% are singletons. The sequencing input was PBMCs. These receptor sequences come from a man aged 18 to 30 in good health and CMV-seropositive.

This clone was found once. CDR3 residues: CASEDTREVKGYTF. CDR3 sequence (DNA): TGTGCCAGCGAAGACACCCGCGAAGTTAAGGGCTACACCTTC. The rearrangement uses TRBV2 and TRBJ1-2; D uncertain. The germline gives CDR1 SNHLY, CDR2 FYNNEI. The CDR3 sequence is 14 residues long. V was shortened by 8 bases and J by 8 bases, with 21 bases between the two germline ends.

The chain combines TRBV27 with TRBJ2-2; D remains ambiguous. The germline CDR1 and CDR2 sequences are MNHEY and SMNVEV (reference sequence). V was cut by 4 bases and J by 9 bases, with 6 bases left in between. This CDR3 contains 11 residues. The CDR3 is CASSSFRELFF. The CDR3 DNA reads TGTGCCAGCAGTTCATTCCGGGAGCTGTTTTTT.

This chain joins TRBV2 and TRBJ1-2; a weak D match, TRBD1 (6 bases). There are 14 residues in the CDR3. CDR1 is SNHLY, CDR2 FYNNEI, per germline. Trimming pared 4 bases from V and 7 bases from J, leaving 16 bases between. The DNA for the CDR3 is TGTGCCAGCAGTGTGATCGGGGGGCAGGGTGGCTACACCTTC. Its translation is CASSVIGGQGGYTF.

V usage is TRBV6-6 and J usage is TRBJ2-5; weak D call: TRBD1 (6 bases). V was cut by 6 bases and J by 6 bases, with 14 bases left in between. Germline V gene lookup returns CDR1 MNHNY and CDR2 SVGAGI (reference sequence). CDR3 length: 13 amino acids. The CDR3 loop is CASSPTGRKTQYF. As DNA, the CDR3 is TGTGCCAGCAGCCCTACAGGGCGTAAGACCCAGTACTTC.

This clone occurred a few times. The chain recombines TRBV5-6 with TRBJ2-7, with D uncertain. Trimming removed 4 bases at V and 1 base at J, with 15 bases between. Germline CDR1 and CDR2: SGHDT and YYEEEE. The CDR3 extends over 15 amino acids. The chain's CDR3 is CASSPRSSGSYEQYF. Here the CDR3 DNA reads TGTGCCAGCAGCCCCCGCTCGTCAGGTTCCTACGAGCAGTACTTC.

V usage is TRBV6-6 and J usage is TRBJ2-7, with 9 bases identical to TRBD1. This CDR3 is 14 amino acids long. Germline assignment: CDR1 MNHNY and CDR2 SVGAGI (reference sequence). After removal of 6 bases from V and 0 bases from J, the junction contained 3 bases not matched to a gene. CDR3 sequence reads: CASRKGQGSYEQYF. The CDR3 bases are TGTGCCAGCAGAAAGGGACAGGGCTCCTACGAGCAGTACTTC.

The genes are TRBV5-1 and TRBJ1-4, with 8 bases that match TRBD1. The CDR3 sequence is 14 residues long. Germline V lookup: CDR1 SGHRS, CDR2 YFSETQ. V lost 1 base, J lost 8 bases, and 4 bases stayed unmatched. The CDR3 region is CASSLPGGAEKLFF. CDR3 DNA sequence: TGCGCCAGCAGCTTGCCAGGGGGCGCGGAAAAACTGTTTTTT.

The V call is TRBV5-1, the J call TRBJ2-7; D is undetermined. The germline CDR1 and CDR2 sequences are SGHRS and YFSETQ. The CDR3 runs 13 residues. The V end lost 6 bases, the J end lost 5 bases, and 15 bases lay between the germline ends. Here the CDR3 reads CASTLGPTNEQYF. The CDR3 coding sequence is TGCGCCAGCACCCTAGGCCCTACCAACGAGCAGTACTTC.

The chain uses TRBV7-9 and TRBJ1-6; 9 bases match TRBD1. Germline trimming cut 7 bases from V and 4 bases from J; bases unmatched to any gene: 5. Germline V gene sequence: CDR1 SEHNR, CDR2 FQNEAQ (reference sequence). The CDR3 is 15 amino acids. CDR3 protein: CASKGQGIYNSPLHF. CDR3 nucleotide sequence: TGTGCCAGCAAGGGACAGGGAATATATAATTCACCCCTCCACTTT.

The chain combines TRBV6-5 with TRBJ1-2; D not resolved. The CDR3 sequence is 14 residues long. V was trimmed by 0 bases and J by 2 bases, leaving 7 bases between them. Germline-derived CDR1 and CDR2 are MNHEY and SVGAGI. The CDR3 sequence: CASSYSGGNYGYTF. CDR3 sequence (DNA): TGTGCCAGCAGTTACTCAGGAGGAAACTATGGCTACACCTTC.

V and J are TRBV4-1 and TRBJ2-1, with 9 bases identical to TRBD2. Germline assignment: CDR1 MGHRA and CDR2 YSYEKL. Germline trimming cut 3 bases from V and 3 bases from J; bases unmatched to any gene: 3. There are 15 residues in the CDR3. CDR3 amino acids: CASSQRTSDYNEQFF. The CDR3 coding sequence is TGCGCCAGCAGCCAGAGGACTAGCGACTACAATGAGCAGTTCTTC.

V usage is TRBV7-9 and J usage is TRBJ2-7; 8 nucleotides line up with TRBD2. Trimming cost V 7 bases and J 3 bases; bases outside gene matches: 8. The CDR3 totals 14 residues. CDR1 and CDR2 from the germline V gene are SEHNR and FQNEAQ (reference sequence). The DNA for the CDR3 is TGTGCCAGCATCGCGGGAGGAGATAACTACGAGCAGTACTTC. Its translation is CASIAGGDNYEQYF.

This sequence joins TRBV6-1 and TRBJ1-1, with D uncertain. The CDR3 covers 17 residues. Trimming shortened V by 2 bases and J by 5 bases, and 21 bases separated the two germline ends. Germline CDR1 is MNHNS and CDR2 is SASEGT. The CDR3 here is CASSEIEWYGSVTEAFF. DNA for the CDR3: TGTGCCAGCAGTGAAATCGAATGGTATGGGAGTGTAACTGAAGCTTTCTTT.

V usage is TRBV27 and J usage is TRBJ1-1, with 7 bases matching TRBD1. The germline gives CDR1 MNHEY, CDR2 SMNVEV (reference sequence). The CDR3 is made up of 11 amino acids. J gave up 8 bases and V 6 bases, and 3 bases lay outside the gene matches. CDR3 residues: CASSTGVEAFF. The CDR3 DNA reads TGTGCCAGCAGCACAGGGGTAGAAGCTTTCTTT.

The chain carries TRBV2 and TRBJ1-2, with unresolved D. The CDR3 has 15 residues. Germline V gene sequence: CDR1 SNHLY, CDR2 FYNNEI. The V end was cut by 5 bases, the J end by 7 bases, with 20 bases between. In nucleotides, the CDR3 is TGTGCCAGCAGTCAAAAGAACTCTCTTGGTCGTGGCTACACCTTC. Translated: CASSQKNSLGRGYTF.

The chain carries TRBV15 and TRBJ2-2; maybe TRBD1 (6 bases). The CDR3 is 20 amino acids. CDR1 is LNHNV and CDR2 is YYDKDF in the germline V gene (reference sequence). V lost 0 bases, J lost 4 bases, and 24 bases lay in between. The CDR3 sequence: CATSRDRRSLKGVGTGELFF. The CDR3 nucleotides are TGTGCCACCAGCAGAGATAGAAGAAGTTTAAAGGGGGTGGGCACCGGGGAGCTGTTTTTT.

The CDR3 DNA is TGTGCCAGCAGACAGACCCTTGGCTATGGCTACACCTTC. This codes for CASRQTLGYGYTF. The chain has TRBV6-5 and TRBJ1-2, with D hard to call. Per germline, CDR1 MNHEY and CDR2 SVGAGI. The CDR3 runs to 13 residues. Trimming stripped 6 bases from V and 4 bases from J, with 12 bases between.

This clone was seen only a few times. The same CDR3 can be traced to other DNA sequences in this sample. The chain couples TRBV7-9 to TRBJ1-4; 7 bases fit TRBD1. This CDR3 has 15 amino acids. The germline V gene encodes CDR1 SEHNR and CDR2 FQNEAQ (reference sequence). Germline trimming cut 1 base from V and 3 bases from J; bases unmatched to any gene: 2. CDR3 protein: CASSLGTGSNEKLFF. CDR3 in DNA: TGTGCCAGCAGCTTAGGGACAGGCTCTAATGAAAAACTGTTTTTT.

This chain links TRBV27 with TRBJ2-7, with a weak D call TRBD1 (6 bases). Germline-derived CDR1 and CDR2 are MNHEY and SMNVEV (reference sequence). This CDR3 contains 15 residues. Trimming removed 2 bases at V and 3 bases at J, with 14 bases between. The CDR3 DNA reads TGTGCCAGCAGTTTACCTGGACAGACAGACTACGAGCAGTACTTC. Its protein product is CASSLPGQTDYEQYF.

The chain has TRBV14 and TRBJ2-5; a weak D match, TRBD1 (6 bases). Germline CDR1 reads SGHDN; CDR2 reads FVKESK. The CDR3 spans 14 residues. Trimming left V 4 bases short and J 3 bases short, with 12 bases between. CDR3 nucleotides: TGTGCCAGCAGCCTCGGACAGAGCAAAGAGACCCAGTACTTC. Protein sequence: CASSLGQSKETQYF.

The gene calls are TRBV28 and TRBJ2-7, with 7 nucleotides matching TRBD1. Germline lookup yields CDR1 MDHEN and CDR2 SYDVKM. Trimming took 5 bases from V and 0 from J; bases not matched to a gene: 4. This CDR3 is built from 14 residues. The CDR3 protein is CASSTGVISYEQYF. In DNA, the CDR3 is TGTGCCAGCAGTACAGGGGTGATCTCCTACGAGCAGTACTTC.

The chain joins TRBV6-1 to TRBJ1-3, with D perhaps TRBD1 (5 bases). Trimming shortened V by 6 bases and J by 14 bases, and 20 bases separated the two germline ends. Germline lookup yields CDR1 MNHNS and CDR2 SASEGT. The CDR3 runs to 13 residues. Here the CDR3 DNA reads TGTGCCAGCAGGTACAACCTACCCGGGGGATTATATTTT. Protein product: CASRYNLPGGLYF.

This rearrangement joins TRBV15 to TRBJ1-4; the D is unclear. Per germline, CDR1 LNHNV and CDR2 YYDKDF (reference sequence). V was clipped by 7 bases and J by 8 bases, with 23 bases between them. There are 16 residues in the CDR3. CDR3 nucleotide sequence: TGTGCCACCACTCGTGGATTCGCGGACTCGGGGGAAAAACTGTTTTTT. Encoded protein: CATTRGFADSGEKLFF.